The sequence of this T cell receptor beta chain was determined in a study of T cells in Graves' hyperthyroidism and ophthalmopathy. Study details: Peripheral blood collection took place at initial diagnosis, before any treatment.

Authors of the study amplified TCR beta CDR3 regions from RNA transcripts. When the TCR CDR3 underwent first-round RT-PCR, the HTBI primer set was used. TCRdb used MiXCR to reprocess the multiplex PCR reads, holding one entry per CDR3 protein. Of 370,000 or so distinct CDR3 sequences listed, approximately 14% are singletons. Of note for this clonotype: Its target is unknown. This may be a read error, as it is one base from a much larger clone.

The CDR3 runs 14 residues. Findings and limits, study-wide: Blood held most thyroid clonotypes expanded above 0.001 frequency. Model-based prediction identified ophthalmopathy a median around 6.7 months prior to its onset.

This TCR was recovered from a woman in her late teens or twenties with Graves' hyperthyroidism that later progressed to Graves' ophthalmopathy. The sequencing input was blood. The rearrangement links TRBV12-3 or TRBV12-4 to TRBJ1-1; D might be TRBD1 (5 bases). This CDR3 is CASSWGRGGTEALF. CDR3 bases: TGTGCCAGCAGTTGGGGTAGGGGAGGCACTGAAGCTCTCTTT.